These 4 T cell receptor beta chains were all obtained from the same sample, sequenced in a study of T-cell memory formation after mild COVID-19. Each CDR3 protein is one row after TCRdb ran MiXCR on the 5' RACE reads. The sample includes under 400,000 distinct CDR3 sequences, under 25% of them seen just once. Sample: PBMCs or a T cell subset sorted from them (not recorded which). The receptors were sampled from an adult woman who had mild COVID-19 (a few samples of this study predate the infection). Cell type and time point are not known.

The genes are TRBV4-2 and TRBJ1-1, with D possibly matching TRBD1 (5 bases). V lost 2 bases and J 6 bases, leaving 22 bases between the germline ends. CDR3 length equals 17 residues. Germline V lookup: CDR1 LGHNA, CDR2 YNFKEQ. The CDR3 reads CASSQYGGDGFMSEAFF. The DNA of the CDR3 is TGTGCCAGCAGCCAATATGGAGGGGACGGTTTTATGTCTGAAGCTTTCTTT.

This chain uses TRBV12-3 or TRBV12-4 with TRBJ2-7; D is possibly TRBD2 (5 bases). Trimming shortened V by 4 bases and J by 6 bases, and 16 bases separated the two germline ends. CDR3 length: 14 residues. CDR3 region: CASSSTMRSGEQYF. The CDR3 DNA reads TGTGCCAGCAGTTCGACTATGCGTTCTGGCGAGCAGTACTTC.

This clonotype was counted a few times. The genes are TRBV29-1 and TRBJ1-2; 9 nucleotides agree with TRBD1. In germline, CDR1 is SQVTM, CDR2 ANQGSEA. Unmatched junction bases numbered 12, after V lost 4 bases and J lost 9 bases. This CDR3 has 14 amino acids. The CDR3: CSVGFKDRGYRYTF. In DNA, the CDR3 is TGCAGCGTTGGGTTTAAAGACAGGGGGTATCGCTACACCTTC.

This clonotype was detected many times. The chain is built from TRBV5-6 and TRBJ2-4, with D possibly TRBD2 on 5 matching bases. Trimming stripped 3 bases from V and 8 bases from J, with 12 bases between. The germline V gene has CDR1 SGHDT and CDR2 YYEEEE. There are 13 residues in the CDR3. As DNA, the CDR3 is TGTGCCAGCAGCTATCAGGAGGAGGACATTCAGTACTTC. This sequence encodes CASSYQEEDIQYF. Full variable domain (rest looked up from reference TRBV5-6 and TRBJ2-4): DAGVTQSPTHLIKTRGQQVTLRCSPKSGHDTVSWYQQALGQGPQFIFQYYEEEERQRGNFPDRFSGHQFPNYSSELNVNALLLGDSALYLCASSYQEEDIQYFGAGTRLSVL.